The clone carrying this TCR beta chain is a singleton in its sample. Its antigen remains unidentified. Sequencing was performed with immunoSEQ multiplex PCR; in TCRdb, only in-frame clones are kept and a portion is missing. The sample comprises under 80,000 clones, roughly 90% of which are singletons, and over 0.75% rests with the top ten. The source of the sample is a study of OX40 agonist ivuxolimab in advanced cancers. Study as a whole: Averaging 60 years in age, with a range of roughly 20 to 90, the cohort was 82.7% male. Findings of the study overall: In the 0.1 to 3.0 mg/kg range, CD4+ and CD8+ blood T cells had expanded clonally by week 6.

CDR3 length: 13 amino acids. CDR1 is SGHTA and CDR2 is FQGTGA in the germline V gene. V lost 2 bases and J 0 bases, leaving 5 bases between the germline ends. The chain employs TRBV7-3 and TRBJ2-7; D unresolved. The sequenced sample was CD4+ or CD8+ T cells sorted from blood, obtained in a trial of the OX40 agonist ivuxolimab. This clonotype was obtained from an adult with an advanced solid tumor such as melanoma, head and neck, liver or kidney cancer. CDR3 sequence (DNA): TGTGCCAGCAGCTTACAGGACTCCTACGAGCAGTACTTC. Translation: CASSLQDSYEQYF.